A selection of T cell receptor beta chains follows, all from one sample in a study of blood T cell repertoires in COVID-19. Repertoires were generated with immunoSEQ multiplex PCR, while TCRdb's copy carries only in-frame clones and drops some. The sample shows about 73,000 clones, around 79% of them seen only once. The sample taken for sequencing was peripheral blood. The origin of the receptors is a man aged 60 to 69 with acute or convalescent COVID-19. CDR3s include the opening cysteine and the closing phenylalanine or tryptophan. The order of the fields is clone size, J gene, V gene, D gene, CDR3 protein, CDR3 DNA. The D gene is left open where the match is weak. A clone size is listed for some rows: how often the clone was seen (once, few, many), or a class if it is expanded.

.	TRBJ2-3	TRBV4-1	TRBD2	CASSQETGPSGFTDTQYF	TGCGCCAGCAGCCAAGAGACGGGGCCTAGCGGGTTCACAGATACGCAGTATTTT
.	TRBJ1-6	TRBV2	TRBD1	CASSSRNRGNSPLHF	TGTGCCAGCAGTAGCCGAAACAGGGGAAATTCACCCCTCCACTTT
.	TRBJ1-5	TRBV5-6	TRBD1	CASSPGQGISQPQHF	TGTGCCAGCAGCCCGGGACAGGGGATTAGTCAGCCCCAGCATTTT
.	TRBJ2-3	TRBV6-5	TRBD2	CASRGGTSVSDTQYF	TGTGCCAGCAGGGGAGGGACTAGCGTATCAGATACGCAGTATTTT
.	TRBJ1-1	TRBV20-1	TRBD1	CSAGDREAFF	TGCAGTGCTGGGGACAGGGAAGCTTTCTTT
.	TRBJ2-1	TRBV24-1	TRBD1	CATSDGRTGWYNEQFF	TGTGCCACCAGTGATGGTAGGACAGGGTGGTACAATGAGCAGTTCTTC
.	TRBJ2-3	TRBV18	.	CASSGGALRSGTDTQYF	TGTGCCAGCTCGGGGGGGGCGCTCCGATCCGGCACAGATACGCAGTATTTT
.	TRBJ2-5	TRBV5-1	TRBD1	CASSQSQDRGETQYF	TGCGCCAGCAGCCAATCGCAGGACAGGGGCGAGACCCAGTACTTC
many	TRBJ2-2	TRBV5-8	.	CASSLGTNSGGGELFF	TGTGCCAGCAGCTTGGGGACAAATTCCGGTGGCGGGGAGCTGTTTTTT
.	TRBJ2-7	TRBV10-3	TRBD2	CAISDAFGTSGRGGYEQYF	TGTGCCATCAGTGACGCCTTCGGGACTAGCGGGAGAGGGGGGTACGAGCAGTACTTC
.	TRBJ2-1	TRBV5-6	TRBD2	CASSLDRTSGHNEQFF	TGTGCCAGCAGCTTGGATCGGACTAGCGGCCACAATGAGCAGTTCTTC
.	TRBJ2-1	TRBV6-5	TRBD1	CASTRRGYNEQFF	TGTGCCAGCACCCGCAGGGGGTACAATGAGCAGTTCTTC
.	TRBJ2-1	TRBV9	TRBD2	CASSGQGLAGGRPPMSSYNEQFF	TGTGCCAGCAGCGGACAGGGACTAGCGGGGGGCCGTCCCCCAATGAGCTCCTACAATGAGCAGTTCTTC
.	TRBJ1-3	TRBV18	.	CASSPTMSTFSGNTIYF	TGTGCCAGCTCCCCCACTATGAGCACCTTCTCTGGAAACACCATATATTTT
once	TRBJ2-7	TRBV5-1	.	CASSLLTTTREQYF	TGCGCCAGCAGCTTGCTGACCACTACTAGAGAGCAGTACTTC
few	TRBJ1-6	TRBV4-1	.	CASSQNREGSSPLHF	TGCGCCAGCAGCCAAAACAGGGAGGGGAGTTCACCCCTCCACTTT
few	TRBJ1-1	TRBV5-1	.	CASSYIGVNTEAFF	TGCGCCAGCAGCTATATAGGGGTGAACACTGAAGCTTTCTTT
few	TRBJ1-1	TRBV5-1	.	CASSLQRNTEAFF	TGCGCCAGCAGCTTACAGAGGAACACTGAAGCTTTCTTT
once	TRBJ1-2	TRBV30	.	CAWSVTGKGYTF	TGTGCCTGGAGTGTAACAGGGAAGGGCTACACCTTC
.	TRBJ2-1	TRBV7-2	.	CASSFQGLKEQFF	TGTGCCAGCAGCTTCCAGGGGCTTAAGGAGCAGTTCTTC
.	TRBJ1-1	TRBV12-3/TRBV12-4	TRBD1	CASTPGTGVVFF	TGTGCCAGCACACCCGGGACAGGGGTGGTTTTCTTT
many	TRBJ2-5	TRBV2	.	CASSPDRRETQYF	TGTGCCAGCAGTCCTGACAGACGGGAGACCCAGTACTTC
.	TRBJ1-2	TRBV18	.	CASSPTGKNYGYTF	TGTGCCAGCTCGCCTACAGGGAAGAACTATGGCTACACCTTC
.	TRBJ1-1	TRBV2	TRBD1	CASSRTGTGVTEAFF	TGTGCCAGCAGCCGAACCGGGACAGGGGTCACTGAAGCTTTCTTT
.	TRBJ1-1	TRBV18	.	CASSSMGGRNTEAFF	TGTGCCAGCTCATCCATGGGGGGGCGGAACACTGAAGCTTTCTTT
once	TRBJ2-3	TRBV2	.	CASRRQAETDTQYF	TGTGCCAGCAGGCGACAGGCCGAGACAGATACGCAGTATTTT
.	TRBJ1-2	TRBV12-3/TRBV12-4	TRBD1	CASSSGTAGYTF	TGTGCCAGCAGTTCCGGGACAGCCGGCTACACCTTC
few	TRBJ2-1	TRBV5-1	.	CASSLGREQFF	TGCGCCAGCAGCTTGGGGAGGGAGCAGTTCTTC
.	TRBJ1-1	TRBV19	.	CASNPQGLRTEAFF	TGTGCCAGTAATCCCCAGGGGTTGCGGACTGAAGCTTTCTTT
.	TRBJ1-1	TRBV6-5	.	CASSYRVDSNEAFF	TGTGCCAGCAGTTACCGGGTGGACAGCAATGAAGCTTTCTTT
.	TRBJ2-7	TRBV3-1/TRBV3-2	.	CASSGRGMNEQYF	TGTGCCAGCAGTGGACGGGGAATGAACGAGCAGTACTTC
many	TRBJ1-1	TRBV19	.	CASSIRANTEAFF	TGTGCCAGTAGTATTAGAGCGAACACTGAAGCTTTCTTT
.	TRBJ2-1	TRBV6-2/TRBV6-3	TRBD2	CASSSSGGSVEQFF	TGTGCCAGCAGTTCGAGCGGGGGATCGGTCGAGCAGTTCTTC
.	TRBJ2-7	TRBV6-5	TRBD1	CASSLDRGPTEQYF	TGTGCCAGCAGCCTGGACAGGGGCCCCACCGAGCAGTACTTC
.	TRBJ2-4	TRBV4-2	TRBD2	CASSQESLADKNIQYF	TGTGCCAGCAGCCAAGAGTCGCTAGCGGATAAAAACATTCAGTACTTC
.	TRBJ1-2	TRBV28	.	CASSFLRQSYGYTF	TGTGCCAGCAGTTTTTTAAGACAGTCCTATGGCTACACCTTC
.	TRBJ1-5	TRBV5-4	.	CASSTDSVNQPQHF	TGTGCCAGCAGCACAGACAGCGTCAATCAGCCCCAGCATTTT